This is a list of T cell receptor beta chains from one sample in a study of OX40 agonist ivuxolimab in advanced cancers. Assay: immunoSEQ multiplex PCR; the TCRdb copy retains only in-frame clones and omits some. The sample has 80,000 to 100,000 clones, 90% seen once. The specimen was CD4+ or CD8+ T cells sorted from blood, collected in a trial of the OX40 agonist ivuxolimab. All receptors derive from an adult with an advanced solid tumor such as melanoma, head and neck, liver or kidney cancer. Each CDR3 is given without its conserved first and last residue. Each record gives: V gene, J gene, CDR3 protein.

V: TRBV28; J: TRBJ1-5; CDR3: ASLSIRGSNQPQH
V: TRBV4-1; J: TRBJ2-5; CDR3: ASSHPPILAGASFLGQETQY
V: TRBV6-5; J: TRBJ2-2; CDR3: ASTITRDNTGELF
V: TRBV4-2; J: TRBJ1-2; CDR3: ASSQDLGFRDILPYGYT
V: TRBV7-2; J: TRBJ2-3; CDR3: ASSQTSGRADTQY
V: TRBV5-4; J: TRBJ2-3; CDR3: ASSLVTWVADTQY
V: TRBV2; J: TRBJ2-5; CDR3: ASSDGTAKETQY
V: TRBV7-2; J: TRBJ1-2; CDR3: ASSTLSRGYT
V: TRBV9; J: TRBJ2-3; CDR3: ASSVLGTTTDTQY
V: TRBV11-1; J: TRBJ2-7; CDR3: ASSLYAGSQAYEQY
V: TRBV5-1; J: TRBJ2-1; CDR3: ASSLARPPSYNEQF
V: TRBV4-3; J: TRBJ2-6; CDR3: ASSQDGRGANVLT
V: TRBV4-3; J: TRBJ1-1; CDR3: ASSPRRLGTEIMNTEAF
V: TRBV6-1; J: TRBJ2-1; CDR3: ASSEGALHEQF
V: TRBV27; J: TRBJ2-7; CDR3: ASRRQGYEQY
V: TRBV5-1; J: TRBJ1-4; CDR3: ASSVRAGGSNEKLF
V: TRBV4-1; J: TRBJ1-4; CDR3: ASSQGGQGFEKLF
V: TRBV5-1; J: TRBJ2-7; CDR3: ASSFLAGGPSEQY
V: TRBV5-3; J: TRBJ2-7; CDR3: ARSFTYEQY
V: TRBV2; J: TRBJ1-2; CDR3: ASSEAERGSGYT
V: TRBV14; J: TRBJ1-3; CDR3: ASWVDGANTYSGNTIY
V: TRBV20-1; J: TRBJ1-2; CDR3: SAGTNYGYT
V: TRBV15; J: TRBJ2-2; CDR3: ATSRDANTGELF
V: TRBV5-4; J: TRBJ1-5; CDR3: ASSPYWAQGDQPQH
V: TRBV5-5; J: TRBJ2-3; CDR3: ASSLQGTSTDTQY
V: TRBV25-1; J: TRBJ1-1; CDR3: ASSEMTGVGTEAF
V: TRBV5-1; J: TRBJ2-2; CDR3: ASSFKRERFNGELF
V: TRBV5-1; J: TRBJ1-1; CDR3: ASSLAWEVEAF
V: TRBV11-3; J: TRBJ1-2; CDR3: ASSLWQGIYGYT
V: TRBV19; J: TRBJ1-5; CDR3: ASSMSGRQPQH
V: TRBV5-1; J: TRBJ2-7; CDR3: ASSFGNTYEQY
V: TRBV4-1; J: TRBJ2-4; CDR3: ASSQVDPTSIQY
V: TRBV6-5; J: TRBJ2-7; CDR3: ASSYSGTGLYEQY
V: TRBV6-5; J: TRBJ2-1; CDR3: ASSRGSGEQF
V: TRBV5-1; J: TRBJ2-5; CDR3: ASSPQMGETQY
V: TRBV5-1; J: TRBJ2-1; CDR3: ASSSGTTYNEQF
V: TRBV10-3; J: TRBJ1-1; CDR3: AIRKGGWENTEAF
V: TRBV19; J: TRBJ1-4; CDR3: ASSRQSQKLF
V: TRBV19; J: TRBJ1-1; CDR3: ASSGGFRGAMNTEAF
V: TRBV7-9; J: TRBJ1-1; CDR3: ASSLDLGGRNTEAF
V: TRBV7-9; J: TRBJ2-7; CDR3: ASSLPKFMHQRELGEQY
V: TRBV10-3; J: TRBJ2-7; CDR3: AITGDRQYEQY
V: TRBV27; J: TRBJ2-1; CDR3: ASSSRLAGALNEQF